This paragraph covers one TCR beta chain sequence. The V end lost 0 bases, the J end lost 2 bases, and 13 bases lay between the germline ends. This CDR3 has 17 amino acids. The germline V gene encodes CDR1 SEHNR and CDR2 FQNEAQ (reference sequence). Per the original data handling: Amplification of reference gene primers provided the estimated nucleated cell counts. Assay used: immunoSEQ multiplex PCR; TCRdb lists only in-frame clones, some missing. That table is the source of V, J and clone size, and D and trimming were worked out from the DNA. The sample shows some 190,000 clones, around nine tenths of them seen only once. The data belong to a study of blood T cell repertoires in COVID-19. Study-level information: From the United States, Italy and Spain came samples of acute and convalescent COVID-19. Sources were T cells, B-cell-depleted T cells, or PBMCs; the material itself was cDNA or gDNA.

The chain links TRBV7-9 to TRBJ1-4; D is perhaps TRBD1 (5 bases). This receptor was taken from a man between 25 and 39 years old with acute or convalescent COVID-19. The sample consisted of peripheral blood. CDR3 DNA: TGTGCCAGCAGCTTAGCACCCCTCGGGGGGACTAATGAAAAACTGTTTTTT. Translating gives CASSLAPLGGTNEKLFF.